The sequence of this T cell receptor beta chain was determined in a study of immune heterogeneity within non-small cell lung tumors. Points from the study as a whole: Individual patients showed largely nonoverlapping sets of high-frequency T-cell receptor beta clonotypes. Recurring identical dominant CDR3 beta clonotypes were observed across tumor sites within a patient, together with site-unique high-frequency clones.

Notes on this clonotype: Its cognate antigen is unknown. An end of the junction differs from the germline gene, which may be a read error.

Bulk tumor genomic DNA was the template, and each sample received around 0.55 ug. Surgeons took several biopsies per primary tumor, spaced far apart, during surgery. These patients got curative surgery after being newly diagnosed with untreated non-small cell lung cancer. The study drew donors from newly diagnosed non-small cell lung cancer patients having surgery with curative intent. Multiplex PCR relied on 32 V and 13 J primers to amplify TCR beta CDR3. In TCRdb, the multiplex PCR reads were re-called with MiXCR into one record per CDR3 protein. The sample lists 10,000 to 11,000 distinct CDR3 sequences; approximately 20% were seen once. The length of the CDR3 is 14 residues. Germline V gene data show CDR1 as ENHRY and CDR2 as SYGVKD.

This sequence was found in a man aged 60 to 75 with non-small cell lung cancer. V gene TRBV10-3 combines with J gene TRBJ1-5, with TRBD1 matching 8 bases. Sequences were obtained from lung tumor tissue. CDR3 loop: CAISRQGNNHPQHF. CDR3 coding DNA: TGTGCCATCAGCCGACAGGGGAACAATCATCCCCAGCATTTT.